A single T cell receptor (beta chain) is shown here with its context. This entry belongs to a study of OX40 agonist ivuxolimab in advanced cancers. As for the study in general: Partial responses were seen in three patients, one with hepatocellular carcinoma and two with cutaneous melanoma.

This CDR3 spans 14 amino acids. Germline CDR1 SGHDT, CDR2 YYEEEE. The germline V and J ends were trimmed by 0 bases and 3 bases, with 10 bases remaining between them. Using immunoSEQ multiplex PCR, the repertoire was profiled, and TCRdb retains in-frame clones only, with some absent. This sample has approximately 80,000 clones, with less than 95% found just once. This receptor was taken from an adult with an advanced solid tumor such as melanoma, head and neck, liver or kidney cancer. This chain joins TRBV5-6 and TRBJ2-7; D unclear. Sequences were derived from CD4+ or CD8+ T cells sorted from blood, sampled in a trial of the OX40 agonist ivuxolimab. CDR3 loop: CASSLEFQVYEQYF. Here the CDR3 DNA reads TGTGCCAGCAGCTTGGAGTTCCAGGTCTACGAGCAGTACTTC.